Shown below are 17 T cell receptor beta chains from a single sample sequenced in a study of cytomegalovirus exposure and HLA in healthy donors (TCRdb year 2017). Libraries were constructed by the immunoSEQ multiplex PCR assay. For the multiplex PCR, a mixture combining 60 forward primers for TCR Vbeta segments and 13 reverse primers for TCR Jbeta segments was used. The immuneACCESS repertoire file appears here via TCRdb, limited to in-frame rearrangements. These files lack a portion of the clones; in checked studies, under half of the deficit traces to unresolved V genes, and the cause of the others is not known. The sample profile shows roughly 190,000 clones; about 13% of them were found once. The ten largest clones capture 7.8% of the sample. The sample consisted of PBMCs. The source of these receptors is a man aged 50 to 60 in good health and CMV-seropositive.

V gene TRBV28 combines with J gene TRBJ1-4; the D is unclear. V shed 7 bases and J shed 4 bases, with 10 bases lying between them. This CDR3 comprises 13 residues. The V gene's germline CDR1 is MDHEN and CDR2 SYDVKM. Here the CDR3 DNA reads TGTGCCAGCACCCTCCAGGTTAATGAAAAACTGTTTTTT. It is translated as CASTLQVNEKLFF.

This clone was recorded a few times. The chain combines TRBV2 with TRBJ2-1; D may be TRBD2 (5 bases). The CDR3 length is 16 residues. CDR1 is SNHLY and CDR2 is FYNNEI in the germline V gene. Trimming shortened V by 6 bases and J by 1 base, and 16 bases separated the two germline ends. This CDR3 is CASSPLDSSSYNEQFF. The CDR3 nucleotides read TGTGCCAGCAGCCCACTAGACTCGAGTTCCTACAATGAGCAGTTCTTC.

This clone was seen only a few times. This chain connects TRBV6-5 to TRBJ2-1; the D gene is possibly TRBD2 (6 bases). The germline V gene has CDR1 MNHEY and CDR2 SVGAGI. V was clipped by 1 base and J by 2 bases, with 9 bases between them. CDR3 length: 15 amino acids. CDR3 protein: CASSYFAGTYNEQFF. The CDR3 bases are TGTGCCAGCAGTTACTTCGCGGGGACCTACAATGAGCAGTTCTTC.

The table lists this clone with a few counts. The genes are TRBV7-6 and TRBJ2-5; 12 nucleotides match TRBD2. Germline V gene sequence: CDR1 SGHVS, CDR2 FNYEAQ. The trim removed 4 bases at V and 1 base at J, leaving 4 bases unmatched. This CDR3 has 16 residues. As DNA, the CDR3 is TGTGCCAGCAGCTCGGCGGGACTAGCGGGCCAAGAGACCCAGTACTTC. Encoded protein: CASSSAGLAGQETQYF.

This clone has just a few counts. The chain carries TRBV7-3 and TRBJ2-3; TRBD2 aligns across 9 bases. Germline V gene data show CDR1 as SGHTA and CDR2 as FQGTGA. The J segment lost 4 bases and the V segment lost 2 bases, leaving 7 bases of the junction unmatched. This CDR3 has 16 residues. The CDR3 DNA is TGTGCCAGCAGCTTAGGTCTAGCGGGGTATTCAGATACGCAGTATTTT. Its protein product is CASSLGLAGYSDTQYF.

This clone appeared a few times. The V gene is TRBV18, the J gene TRBJ2-7; tentatively, D is TRBD2 (5 bases). CDR1 is KGHSH, CDR2 LQKENI, per germline. The germline V and J ends were trimmed by 2 bases and 3 bases, with 8 bases remaining between them. This CDR3 has 13 amino acids. The DNA for the CDR3 is TGTGCCAGCTCACCAGAGGGAATCTACGAGCAGTACTTC. This sequence encodes CASSPEGIYEQYF.

This rearrangement joins TRBV6-1 to TRBJ1-2; 7 nucleotides match TRBD1. The CDR3 contains 14 residues. Looked up from germline, CDR1 is MNHNS and CDR2 is SASEGT. Trimming at V came to 7 bases and at J to 8 bases, leaving 13 bases not matched to a gene. CDR3 nucleotides: TGTGCCAGCACCGGACAGGCGAGCCGCGGGGGCTACACCTTC. This gives the protein CASTGQASRGGYTF.

The J gene is TRBJ1-2, the V gene TRBV9; TRBD1 might be the D (5 bases). CDR3 size: 13 residues. Germline V gives CDR1 SGDLS, CDR2 YYNGEE. V lost 0 bases and J 4 bases, leaving 7 bases between the germline ends. For the CDR3, the DNA is TGTGCCAGCAGCGTAGGCGGGGCCTATGGCTACACCTTC. This sequence encodes CASSVGGAYGYTF.

A few counts support this clone. The chain joins TRBV10-2 to TRBJ2-7, with 8 bases matching TRBD1. The CDR3 is 13 amino acids. J lost 3 bases, V lost 5 bases, and 3 bases had no gene match. The germline V gene has CDR1 WSHSY and CDR2 SAAADI. The CDR3 DNA is TGCGCCAGCAGTAGGGACAGGCTCTACGAGCAGTACGTC. Translated: CASSRDRLYEQYV.

The chain joins TRBV6-1 to TRBJ2-7, with 13 bases lining up with TRBD2. Germline CDR1 and CDR2: MNHNS and SASEGT. The length of the CDR3 is 15 residues. V lost 6 bases and J lost 2; bases outside the gene matches: 4. The chain's CDR3 is CASRATSGGAYEQYV. The DNA of the CDR3 is TGTGCCAGCAGGGCCACTAGCGGGGGGGCCTACGAGCAGTACGTC.

The chain recombines TRBV9 with TRBJ2-7, with a weak D call TRBD2 (5 bases). The V end lost 3 bases, the J end lost 6 bases, and 16 bases lay between the germline ends. The CDR3 has 14 residues. Germline V gene sequence: CDR1 SGDLS, CDR2 YYNGEE. The CDR3 is CASSGGAPKGEQYF. The CDR3 coding sequence is TGTGCCAGCAGCGGGGGAGCACCTAAAGGCGAGCAGTACTTC.

This chain uses TRBV5-1 with TRBJ2-5; 12 bases agree with TRBD2. V was clipped by 1 base and J by 4 bases; unmatched bases: 2. The CDR3 runs to 15 residues. The germline gives CDR1 SGHRS, CDR2 YFSETQ. DNA for the CDR3: TGCGCCAGCAGCTTGCTAGCGGGGGGGCGAGAGACCCAGTACTTC. Its translation is CASSLLAGGRETQYF.

This clone occurred a few times. The chain links TRBV5-8 to TRBJ1-4; D unclear. The V gene's germline CDR1 is SGHTS and CDR2 YDEGEE. The CDR3 length is 14 residues. Trimming took off 7 bases at V and 8 bases at J, with 18 bases between the two ends. Here the CDR3 DNA reads TGTGCCAGCTCCTGGACCGGGGTGGGGGAAAAACTGTTTTTT. It encodes CASSWTGVGEKLFF.

This chain uses TRBV7-9 with TRBJ2-3, with TRBD2 identical over 10 bases. The CDR3 runs to 18 residues. J was trimmed by 6 bases and V by 2 bases; bases with no gene match: 14. Per the germline V gene, CDR1 is SEHNR and CDR2 is FQNEAQ (reference sequence). The DNA of the CDR3 is TGTGCCAGCAGCTTAAAGGCAAGGCTAGCGGGGGTTGCGGATACGCAGTATTTT. Translation gives CASSLKARLAGVADTQYF.

This clone was seen a few times. The chain links TRBV1 to TRBJ2-5; the table assigns TRBD1, which was not confirmed against the DNA. TRBV1 is a pseudogene. CDR3 length: 19 residues. CDR3: CTSSQDHPPSGTGDETQYF. The CDR3 DNA reads TGCACCAGCAGCCAAGATCATCCCCCCTCAGGGACAGGGGACGAGACCCAGTACTTC.

The rearrangement links TRBV6-6 to TRBJ1-1, with no clear D. Trimming removed 7 bases at V and 1 base at J, with 13 bases between. This CDR3 contains 14 residues. CDR1 MNHNY and CDR2 SVGAGI come from the germline V gene (reference sequence). CDR3 DNA sequence: TGTGCCAGCAAGGTTAAGGGAGAGAACACTGAAGCTTTCTTT. Its translation: CASKVKGENTEAFF.

The chain carries TRBV7-2 and TRBJ1-5, with TRBD1 as a possible D gene (5 bases). V shed 1 base and J shed 2 bases, with 9 bases lying between them. CDR1 and CDR2 (germline): SGHTA, FQGNSA. This CDR3 has 15 amino acids. This chain's CDR3 is CASSLGGGGNQPQHF. The DNA of the CDR3 is TGTGCCAGCAGCTTAGGGGGCGGAGGCAATCAGCCCCAGCATTTT.